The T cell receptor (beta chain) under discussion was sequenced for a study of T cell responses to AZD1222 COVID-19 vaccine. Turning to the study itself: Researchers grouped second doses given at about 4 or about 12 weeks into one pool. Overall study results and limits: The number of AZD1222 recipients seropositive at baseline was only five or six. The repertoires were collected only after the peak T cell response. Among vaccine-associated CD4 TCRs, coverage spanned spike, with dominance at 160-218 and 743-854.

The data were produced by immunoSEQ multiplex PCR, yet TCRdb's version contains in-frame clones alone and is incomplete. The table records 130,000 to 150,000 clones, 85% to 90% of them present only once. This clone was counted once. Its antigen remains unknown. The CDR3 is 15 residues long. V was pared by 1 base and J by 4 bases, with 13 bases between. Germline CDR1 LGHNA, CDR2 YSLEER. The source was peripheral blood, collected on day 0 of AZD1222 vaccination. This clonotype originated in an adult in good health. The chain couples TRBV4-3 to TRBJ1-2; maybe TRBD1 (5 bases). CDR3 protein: CASSQGPGGAYGYTF. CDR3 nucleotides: TGCGCCAGCAGCCAAGGCCCTGGGGGTGCCTATGGCTACACCTTC.